The clone carrying this T cell receptor (beta chain) was found a few times. This sample stems from a study of patients and donors after allogeneic stem cell transplantation. TCRdb itself ran the RT-PCR reads through MiXCR, one entry per CDR3 protein. The sample lists about 410,000 distinct CDR3 sequences; around 15% were seen once. The sample was blood, either unsorted or a sorted T cell fraction (not recorded which). This TCR came from a human donor who was either an allogeneic HSCT recipient or a stem cell or donor lymphocyte infusion donor (not recorded which). It is not recorded whose cells these are; they may come from a transplant donor.

The CDR3 coding sequence is TGTGCCAGCAGCCCCGGACAGGGTTTTACTGAAGCTTTCTTT. It encodes CASSPGQGFTEAFF. The rearrangement joins TRBV12-3 or TRBV12-4 to TRBJ1-1; 8 nucleotides align to TRBD1. The CDR3 covers 14 residues. Trimming at V came to 6 bases and at J to 5 bases, leaving 8 bases not matched to a gene.